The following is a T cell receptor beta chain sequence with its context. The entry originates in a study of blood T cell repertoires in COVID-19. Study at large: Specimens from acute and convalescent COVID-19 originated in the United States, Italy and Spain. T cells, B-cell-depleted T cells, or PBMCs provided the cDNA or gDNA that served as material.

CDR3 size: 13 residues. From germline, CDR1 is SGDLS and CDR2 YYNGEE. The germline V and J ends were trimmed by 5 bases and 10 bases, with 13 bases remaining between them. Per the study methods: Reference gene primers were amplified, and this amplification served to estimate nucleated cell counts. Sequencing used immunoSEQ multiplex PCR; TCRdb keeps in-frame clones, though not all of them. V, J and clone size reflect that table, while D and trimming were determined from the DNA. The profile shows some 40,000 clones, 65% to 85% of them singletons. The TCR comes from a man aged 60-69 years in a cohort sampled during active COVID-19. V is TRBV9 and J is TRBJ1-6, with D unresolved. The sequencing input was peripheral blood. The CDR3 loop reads CASRNDGGSPLHF. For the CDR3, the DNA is TGTGCCAGCAGAAACGACGGCGGGTCACCCCTCCACTTT.